This T cell receptor (beta chain) was sequenced during a study of blood T cell repertoires in COVID-19. The germline gives CDR1 SGHAT, CDR2 FQNNGV. The CDR3 loop spans 15 amino acids. V gave up 1 base and J gave up 4 bases, with 11 bases separating them. This clone appeared a single time. Clones were sequenced by immunoSEQ multiplex PCR, and TCRdb holds only the in-frame ones, with some missing. The table includes about 190,000 clones, roughly 80% detected once. This clonotype was obtained from a woman in her twenties or thirties who had recovered from COVID-19. The sequenced sample consisted of PBMCs or T cells enriched from blood (not recorded which). The V call is TRBV11-2, the J call TRBJ1-5, with D possibly matching TRBD1 (5 bases). The CDR3 bases are TGTGCCAGCAGCTTAGGGCAGGGCAATAATCAGCCCCAGCATTTT. The encoded protein is CASSLGQGNNQPQHF.